These T cell receptor beta chains were read from a single sample in a study of T cell changes during pregnancy in multiple sclerosis. TCRdb's copy holds only in-frame clones and misses some; the assay was immunoSEQ multiplex PCR. The sample lists 40,000 to 55,000 clones; 80% to 90% were seen once. The sample here was CD4+ T cells from peripheral blood mononuclear cells, taken after pregnancy. These receptors were taken from a female donor with multiple sclerosis, enrolled in a pregnancy study. The CDR3 runs from the conserved cysteine through the conserved F or W. A D gene is named only where the DNA matches it firmly. Rows give clone size only sometimes, using once, few, many, or a class for an expanded clone.

v_gene	d_gene	abundance	j_gene	CDR3aa	CDR3nt
TRBV4-1	TRBD2	-	TRBJ2-7	CASSHVGRGGYEQYF	TGCGCCAGCAGCCACGTCGGGAGGGGGGGTTACGAGCAGTACTTC
TRBV5-1	-	-	TRBJ1-3	CASSLQGSGGNTIYF	TGCGCCAGCAGCCTACAGGGATCGGGCGGAAACACCATATATTTT
TRBV18	TRBD1	-	TRBJ2-7	CASSAGTGSVEQYF	TGTGCCAGCTCAGCCGGGACAGGGTCTGTCGAGCAGTACTTC
TRBV10-3	TRBD1	-	TRBJ1-4	CAISGVRGDEKLFF	TGTGCCATCAGTGGGGTCAGGGGGGATGAAAAACTGTTTTTT
TRBV5-4	TRBD2	-	TRBJ2-1	CASSAGLAFNEQFF	TGTGCCAGCAGCGCCGGACTAGCTTTTAATGAGCAGTTCTTC
TRBV23-1	TRBD1	-	TRBJ1-3	CASSQYRGGNTIYF	TGCGCCAGCAGTCAATACAGGGGGGGAAACACCATATATTTT
TRBV10-3	TRBD2	-	TRBJ2-2	CAILAGANTGELFF	TGTGCCATCCTAGCGGGAGCGAACACCGGGGAGCTGTTTTTT
TRBV6-1	TRBD1	-	TRBJ1-2	CASTLGDRGFGYTF	TGTGCCAGCACTTTAGGGGACAGGGGTTTTGGCTACACCTTC
TRBV6-5	-	once	TRBJ2-7	CASRRDREEIYEQYF	TGTGCCAGCAGGCGCGACAGGGAGGAAATCTACGAGCAGTACTTC
TRBV7-3	TRBD2	once	TRBJ2-3	CASSLLAGGNTQYF	TGTGCCAGCAGCTTGCTAGCGGGAGGGAATACGCAGTATTTT
TRBV5-1	TRBD2	-	TRBJ2-7	CASSLGLLAGYPYEQYF	TGCGCCAGCAGCTTGGGCCTACTAGCGGGATACCCCTACGAGCAGTACTTC
TRBV6-6	-	-	TRBJ1-1	CASSFTANTEAFF	TGTGCCAGCAGTTTCACAGCGAACACTGAAGCTTTCTTT
TRBV30	TRBD1	few	TRBJ1-1	CASEDRGNTEAFF	TGTGCCTCCGAGGACAGGGGGAACACTGAAGCTTTCTTT
TRBV7-2	-	-	TRBJ2-7	CASSPYITYEQYF	TGTGCCAGCAGCCCATACATAACCTACGAGCAGTACTTC
TRBV5-4	-	few	TRBJ1-1	CASSLDLGRSSMNTEAFF	TGTGCCAGCAGCTTGGATCTAGGCAGAAGCTCCATGAACACTGAAGCTTTCTTT
TRBV7-9	-	-	TRBJ1-4	CASSPGRQGEKLFF	TGTGCCAGCAGCCCCGGACGGCAGGGTGAAAAACTGTTTTTT
TRBV9	-	-	TRBJ2-1	CASSVTGETYNEQFF	TGTGCCAGCAGCGTAACGGGAGAAACCTACAATGAGCAGTTCTTC
TRBV30	-	-	TRBJ2-7	CAWSIRTGTYEQYF	TGTGCCTGGAGTATTCGGACTGGGACCTACGAGCAGTACTTC
TRBV10-1	-	-	TRBJ1-1	CASSEGHTEAFF	TGCGCCAGCAGTGAGGGGCACACTGAAGCTTTCTTT
TRBV18	-	once	TRBJ2-7	CASSPALTGLSYEQYF	TGTGCCAGCTCACCAGCTCTCACAGGGCTCTCCTACGAGCAGTACTTC
TRBV5-1	-	-	TRBJ2-2	CASSFTGFTGELFF	TGCGCCAGCAGCTTCACAGGGTTCACCGGGGAGCTGTTTTTT
TRBV4-3	TRBD1	few	TRBJ1-4	CASSQGGQALREKLFF	TGCGCCAGCAGCCAAGGCGGACAGGCCCTTAGGGAAAAACTGTTTTTT
TRBV5-1	TRBD2	-	TRBJ2-3	CASSLRGLAGPSTDTQYF	TGCGCCAGCAGCTTAAGGGGACTAGCGGGACCAAGCACAGATACGCAGTATTTT
TRBV19	-	-	TRBJ1-5	CASSTDSDNQPQHF	TGTGCCAGTAGTACCGACAGTGATAATCAGCCCCAGCATTTT
TRBV14	TRBD1	-	TRBJ1-4	CASSQPDRVSEKLFF	TGTGCCAGCAGCCAACCGGACAGGGTAAGTGAAAAACTGTTTTTT
TRBV7-3	TRBD1	-	TRBJ1-1	CASSPGQGREAFF	TGTGCCAGCAGCCCGGGACAGGGACGCGAAGCTTTCTTT
TRBV28	TRBD2	-	TRBJ2-7	CASSQGLAVDYEQYF	TGTGCCAGCAGCCAGGGACTAGCGGTTGACTACGAGCAGTACTTC
TRBV28	-	-	TRBJ1-1	CASSGRGGRGEAFF	TGTGCCAGCAGTGGGAGGGGGGGTCGCGGTGAAGCTTTCTTT
TRBV11-3	-	-	TRBJ2-5	CASSRGTYQETQYF	TGTGCCAGCAGCAGGGGAACGTACCAAGAGACCCAGTACTTC
TRBV6-6	TRBD2	-	TRBJ2-5	CASQLGLAGRETQYF	TGTGCCAGCCAATTGGGACTAGCGGGAAGGGAGACCCAGTACTTC
TRBV7-9	-	few	TRBJ2-5	CASSLWRRGLETQYF	TGTGCCAGCAGCTTATGGCGGAGAGGGTTGGAGACCCAGTACTTC
TRBV11-3	TRBD2	-	TRBJ2-5	CASSHSGSDGETQYF	TGTGCCAGCAGCCATAGCGGGAGTGATGGGGAGACCCAGTACTTC
TRBV4-3	-	-	TRBJ2-7	CASSQEGGYEQYF	TGCGCCAGCAGCCAAGAGGGGGGCTACGAGCAGTACTTC
TRBV6-1	TRBD1	-	TRBJ1-5	CASQDRARNQPQHF	TGTGCCAGCCAGGACAGGGCTCGCAATCAGCCCCAGCATTTT
TRBV13	TRBD1	-	TRBJ1-2	CASSFLNRDRGNYGYTF	TGTGCCAGCAGCTTTCTCAATAGGGACAGGGGCAACTATGGCTACACCTTC
TRBV5-1	TRBD1	-	TRBJ2-7	CASSLGLGSLQGGSYEQYF	TGCGCCAGCAGCTTGGGGCTGGGCTCACTACAGGGGGGATCCTACGAGCAGTACTTC
TRBV6-5	TRBD1	-	TRBJ1-3	CASSYLQGFSGNTIYF	TGTGCCAGCAGTTACCTACAGGGGTTCTCTGGAAACACCATATATTTT
TRBV10-3	-	once	TRBJ2-4	CAISEDRIAKNIQYF	TGTGCCATCAGTGAGGACAGGATAGCCAAAAACATTCAGTACTTC
TRBV14	-	-	TRBJ1-2	CASSQGGSSYTF	TGTGCCAGCAGCCAAGGGGGCAGTAGCTACACCTTC
TRBV28	TRBD1	-	TRBJ2-1	CASSTPGGSYNEQFF	TGTGCCAGCAGTACGCCAGGGGGCTCGTACAATGAGCAGTTCTTC
TRBV30	TRBD2	-	TRBJ2-1	CASGTSGTSYNEQFF	TGTGCCTCCGGGACTAGCGGAACTTCCTACAATGAGCAGTTCTTC
TRBV10-1	-	-	TRBJ2-1	CASSERLAVYNEQFF	TGCGCCAGCAGTGAGCGGTTAGCGGTGTACAATGAGCAGTTCTTC
TRBV5-1	-	few	TRBJ1-2	CASSLVEGGGYTF	TGCGCCAGCAGCTTGGTTGAGGGAGGTGGCTACACCTTC
TRBV30	-	-	TRBJ2-1	CASPSSYNEQFF	TGTGCCTCCCCTAGCTCCTACAATGAGCAGTTCTTC
TRBV27	TRBD1	-	TRBJ1-5	CASSSTGGLNQPQHF	TGTGCCAGCAGTTCGACAGGGGGACTCAATCAGCCCCAGCATTTT
TRBV11-2	-	once	TRBJ1-2	CASSSSANYGYTF	TGTGCCAGCAGCTCGTCAGCTAACTATGGCTACACCTTC
TRBV5-4	-	-	TRBJ2-7	CASSLDQNEQYF	TGTGCCAGCAGCTTGGATCAAAACGAGCAGTACTTC
TRBV18	-	-	TRBJ2-5	CASSPPGNQETQYF	TGTGCCAGCTCACCCCCGGGAAACCAAGAGACCCAGTACTTC
TRBV1	-	-	TRBJ2-5	CTSSRGGEETQYF	TGCACCAGCAGCCGAGGCGGTGAAGAGACCCAGTACTTC
TRBV6-4	-	few	TRBJ2-7	CASSDSEQTQTYEQYF	TGTGCCAGCAGTGACTCAGAACAAACGCAGACCTACGAGCAGTACTTC
TRBV27	-	-	TRBJ1-2	CASSLSRLSHGYTF	TGTGCCAGCAGTTTATCGCGACTATCACATGGCTACACCTTC
TRBV12-5	-	-	TRBJ2-3	CASGLSNTDTQYF	TGTGCTAGTGGTTTATCTAATACAGATACGCAGTATTTT
TRBV27	TRBD1	-	TRBJ2-5	CASSLGTGVETQYF	TGTGCCAGCAGTTTAGGAACAGGGGTGGAGACCCAGTACTTC